The 24 T cell receptor beta chains below come from one sample, sequenced in a study of radiotherapy plus CTLA-4 blockade in lung cancer. The protocol was immunoSEQ multiplex PCR, while the TCRdb copy is restricted to in-frame clones and leaves out a portion. The sample contains tens of thousands of clones, around 78% of which appear only once. Sequences were derived from peripheral blood, sampled from a patient treated with radiotherapy plus ipilimumab. The receptors stem from a human donor with non-small cell lung cancer who had a partial response to radiotherapy plus ipilimumab. Some clones in this sample may be carry-over from other donors' samples.

The V gene is TRBV5-5, the J gene TRBJ1-2; 8 bases agree with TRBD1. The CDR3 extends over 16 amino acids. With 4 bases clipped from V and 7 bases from J, the junction kept 15 bases outside the gene matches. Germline values: CDR1 SGHKS, CDR2 YYEKEE (reference sequence). The CDR3 nucleotides read TGTGCCAGCAGCAAGGACAGGGCTCTCAGGAAATTTGGCTACACCTTC. It yields the protein CASSKDRALRKFGYTF.

The chain carries TRBV5-1 and TRBJ1-1; tentatively, D is TRBD1 (5 bases). Germline V gene sequence: CDR1 SGHRS, CDR2 YFSETQ. Trimming cost V 0 bases and J 1 base, with 10 bases left between them. This CDR3 is 15 amino acids long. The DNA for the CDR3 is TGCGCCAGCAGCTTGGCTGGGGCGGAGAACACTGAAGCTTTCTTT. Its translation: CASSLAGAENTEAFF.

The CDR3 DNA follows: TGTGCCAGCAGTTCCCCGTCTAGCGGGAGCTCCTACAATGAGCAGTTCTTC. Translated: CASSSPSSGSSYNEQFF. The chain recombines TRBV27 with TRBJ2-1; 10 bases map to TRBD2. The CDR3 contains 17 residues. V shed 4 bases and J 0 bases; nucleotides not matched to a gene: 6. In germline, CDR1 is MNHEY, CDR2 SMNVEV (reference sequence).

This clone was seen a single time. The genes are TRBV28 and TRBJ2-1; tentative D call: TRBD2 (6 bases). The V end lost 7 bases, the J end lost 5 bases, and 21 bases lay between the germline ends. CDR1 is MDHEN and CDR2 is SYDVKM in the germline V gene. CDR3 length equals 16 residues. Here the CDR3 reads CASTEWAGTTDNEQFF. DNA for the CDR3: TGTGCCAGCACCGAGTGGGCGGGGACGACCGACAATGAGCAGTTCTTC.

The rearrangement uses TRBV11-3 and TRBJ1-1; D may be TRBD1 (6 bases). The CDR3 is 13 residues long. Trimming removed 4 bases from V and 6 bases from J, with 12 bases in between. In germline, CDR1 is SGHNT, CDR2 YENEEA. CDR3 in DNA: TGTGCCAGCAGCTCTACAGGGATTGCTGAAGCTTTCTTT. It encodes CASSSTGIAEAFF.

This clone has just a few counts. The chain combines TRBV18 with TRBJ2-7; 13 positions match TRBD2. Germline assignment: CDR1 KGHSH and CDR2 LQKENI. The CDR3 has 15 amino acids. V was clipped by 3 bases and J by 6 bases; unmatched bases: 5. Here the CDR3 DNA reads TGTGCCAGCTCACCCGCGGGACTAGCGGGGTTCGAGCAGTACTTC. Protein product: CASSPAGLAGFEQYF. Complete variable domain (other parts from reference TRBV18 and TRBJ2-7): NAGVMQNPRHLVRRRGQEARLRCSPMKGHSHVYWYRQLPEEGLKFMVYLQKENIIDESGMPKERFSAEFPKEGPSILRIQQVVRGDSAAYFCASSPAGLAGFEQYFGPGTRLTVT.

This clone was observed a few times. This chain joins TRBV11-3 and TRBJ2-7; 7 nucleotides align to TRBD2. The CDR3 has 15 residues. CDR1 and CDR2 from the germline V gene are SGHNT and YENEEA. The V and J ends lost 5 bases and 3 bases, in that order; junction bases with no gene match: 10. The CDR3 spells CASSNENGEGYEQYF. The CDR3 DNA sequence: TGTGCCAGCAGCAATGAAAATGGGGAGGGCTACGAGCAGTACTTC.

This sequence joins TRBV6-1 and TRBJ2-3; TRBD1 is a possible D gene (6 bases). CDR1 is MNHNS and CDR2 is SASEGT in the germline V gene. V dropped 6 bases and J dropped 0 bases, with 10 bases sitting between them. The CDR3 extends over 14 amino acids. CDR3: CASSGQWSTDTQYF. Here the CDR3 DNA reads TGTGCCAGCAGCGGACAGTGGAGCACAGATACGCAGTATTTT.

This sequence joins TRBV15 and TRBJ2-3, with 7 bases identical to TRBD2. The CDR3 contains 16 residues. V lost 6 bases and J lost 4; bases outside the gene matches: 13. Germline V CDR1 and CDR2: LNHNV, YYDKDF (reference sequence). CDR3 protein: CATSERGGRIADTQYF. The CDR3 region has the DNA TGTGCCACCAGTGAGCGGGGCGGGAGAATCGCAGATACGCAGTATTTT.

In its sample, this clone was seen once. The chain carries TRBV30 and TRBJ2-3; 8 bases map to TRBD2. CDR3 length: 14 residues. The J segment lost 5 bases and the V segment lost 3 bases, leaving 7 bases of the junction unmatched. The germline CDR1 and CDR2 sequences are GTSNPN and SVGIG (reference sequence). This CDR3 reads CAWSLGLAGDTQYF. The CDR3 DNA is TGTGCCTGGAGCCTAGGACTAGCCGGAGATACGCAGTATTTT.

This rearrangement joins TRBV19 to TRBJ2-2; tentative D call: TRBD2 (5 bases). This CDR3 spans 13 amino acids. Trimming stripped 6 bases from V and 5 bases from J, with 10 bases between. The germline CDR1 and CDR2 sequences are LNHDA and SQIVND (reference sequence). The CDR3 DNA is TGTGCCAGTAGAAGGTCGGGGACCGGGGAGCTGTTTTTT. Its translation: CASRRSGTGELFF.

This chain connects TRBV4-3 to TRBJ1-2; D call uncertain. This CDR3 is built from 15 residues. Between the trimmed V and J ends, which lost 0 bases and 7 bases, there was a span of 15 bases. In germline, CDR1 is LGHNA, CDR2 YSLEER. The CDR3 loop is CASSQDRPGRSGYTF. The CDR3 region has the DNA TGCGCCAGCAGCCAAGATCGGCCAGGTCGGTCTGGCTACACCTTC.

The chain carries TRBV5-1 and TRBJ2-2; D is perhaps TRBD1 (6 bases). Trimming removed 4 bases at V and 8 bases at J, with 27 bases between. Germline CDR1 and CDR2: SGHRS and YFSETQ. The CDR3 is made up of 18 amino acids. CDR3 bases: TGCGCCAGCAGCGACGTCACAGGGTCCAGCTTAGTTGGTGGGGAGCTGTTTTTT. This codes for CASSDVTGSSLVGGELFF.

The chain uses TRBV7-2 and TRBJ2-7, with D possibly being TRBD2 (6 bases). Per the germline V gene, CDR1 is SGHTA and CDR2 is FQGNSA. Trimming stripped 5 bases from V and 0 bases from J, with 14 bases between. The CDR3 consists of 15 residues. In DNA, the CDR3 is TGTGCCAGCAGCGATAGCGGCGCTAGCTCCTACGAGCAGTACTTC. Translation gives CASSDSGASSYEQYF. The whole variable domain, remainder taken from reference TRBV7-2 and TRBJ2-7, is GAGVSQSPSNKVTEKGKDVELRCDPISGHTALYWYRQSLGQGLEFLIYFQGNSAPDKSGLPSDRFSAERTGGSVSTLTIQRTQQEDSAVYLCASSDSGASSYEQYFGPGTRLTVT.

This clone was detected a few times. V is TRBV7-2 and J is TRBJ1-2; D perhaps matches TRBD1 (5 bases). V lost 1 base and J 6 bases, leaving 9 bases between the germline ends. Germline lookup yields CDR1 SGHTA and CDR2 FQGNSA. The CDR3 totals 13 residues. CDR3 bases: TGTGCCAGCAGCTTAGTGGGCAGGGATGGCTACACCTTC. This encodes CASSLVGRDGYTF.

This clone is medium-sized in the sample. The chain combines TRBV10-3 with TRBJ1-1; D perhaps matches TRBD1 (5 bases). V lost 8 bases and J 0 bases, leaving 13 bases between the germline ends. Per germline, CDR1 ENHRY and CDR2 SYGVKD. This CDR3 region has 14 residues. The CDR3 here is CAISAGPMNTEAFF. CDR3 coding DNA: TGTGCCATCTCCGCGGGACCGATGAACACTGAAGCTTTCTTT.

V is TRBV5-1 and J is TRBJ1-3; 9 positions match TRBD1. After removal of 4 bases from V and 4 bases from J, the junction contained 12 bases not matched to a gene. The CDR3 runs to 17 residues. Germline loops: CDR1 SGHRS, CDR2 YFSETQ. CDR3 DNA: TGCGCCAGCAGCCTGGACAGGGGCTTAACGACCGGAAACACCATATATTTT. It specifies CASSLDRGLTTGNTIYF.

V and J are TRBV5-1 and TRBJ2-1, with D possibly being TRBD2 (5 bases). The CDR3 consists of 15 residues. Trimming pared 2 bases from V and 5 bases from J, leaving 14 bases between. CDR1 is SGHRS, CDR2 YFSETQ, per germline. The chain's CDR3 is CASSLRTSNNNEQFF. CDR3 coding DNA: TGCGCCAGCAGCTTAAGGACTTCAAACAACAATGAGCAGTTCTTC.

The CDR3 sequence is CSVETGSYNEQFF. CDR3 sequence (DNA): TGCAGCGTTGAGACAGGCTCCTACAATGAGCAGTTCTTC. V gene TRBV29-1 combines with J gene TRBJ2-1; tentative D call: TRBD1 (6 bases). Trimming left V 3 bases short and J 0 bases short, with 6 bases between. Germline CDR1 reads SQVTM; CDR2 reads ANQGSEA. This CDR3 spans 13 amino acids.

J is TRBJ1-6 and V is TRBV9, with 7 bases fitting TRBD1. The trim removed 9 bases at V and 8 bases at J, leaving 5 bases unmatched. Per germline, CDR1 SGDLS and CDR2 YYNGEE. The CDR3 is 12 amino acids. DNA of the CDR3: TGTGCCACGGGGACAGTAGATTCACCCCTCCACTTT. Translating gives CATGTVDSPLHF.

This chain links TRBV18 with TRBJ2-7, with D possibly matching TRBD2 (5 bases). The CDR3 totals 13 residues. V was shortened by 3 bases and J by 5 bases, with 11 bases between the two germline ends. The V gene's germline CDR1 is KGHSH and CDR2 LQKENI. CDR3 nucleotides: TGTGCCAGCTCACCCGGAGGACTTGACGAGCAGTACTTC. Translating gives CASSPGGLDEQYF.

This clone was recorded a few times. This rearrangement joins TRBV9 to TRBJ2-5, with no clear D. V was trimmed by 2 bases and J by 1 base, leaving 9 bases between them. CDR1 and CDR2 from the germline V gene are SGDLS and YYNGEE. The CDR3 extends over 14 amino acids. CDR3 sequence (DNA): TGTGCCAGCAGCGTTGGCGGCCTCCAAGAGACCCAGTACTTC. Amino acids: CASSVGGLQETQYF.

The rearrangement links TRBV4-1 to TRBJ2-3; 7 nucleotides line up with TRBD2. The CDR3 loop spans 14 amino acids. The germline gives CDR1 MGHRA, CDR2 YSYEKL. V was pared by 8 bases and J by 0 bases, with 5 bases of the junction left unmatched. This chain's CDR3 is CASSGLSSTDTQYF. As DNA, the CDR3 is TGCGCCAGCTCGGGACTATCTAGCACAGATACGCAGTATTTT.

The chain combines TRBV30 with TRBJ2-7; 7 nucleotides align to TRBD2. Germline values: CDR1 GTSNPN, CDR2 SVGIG (reference sequence). The CDR3 consists of 14 residues. V lost 2 bases, J lost 6 bases, and 10 bases stayed unmatched. The CDR3 DNA follows: TGTGCCTGGAGTTCGGCTAGCGGTGCGGGCGAGCAGTACTTC. Its protein product is CAWSSASGAGEQYF.